The following is a TCR beta chain sequence with its context. Its target antigen remains unknown. Qualities for individual bases were not recorded, and no much larger clone is one base off. The germline V gene gives CDR1 as MNHNS and CDR2 as SASEGT. The CDR3 contains 14 residues, cysteine and phenylalanine counted. Solely the CDR3 DNA is kept, with 42 bases framed from the first base. Trimming removed 6 bases from V and 3 bases from J, leaving 15 bases between the germline ends. Moderately to severely active disease, a Clinical Activity Score of at least 3, a NOSPECS grade of at least 4, and a duration under 3 months were present in ophthalmopathy patients. Patients with uncontrolled infections, other autoimmune diseases, pregnancy or lactation were excluded. Diagnoses were established on the basis of clinical symptoms, serum thyroxine and TRAb, thyroid ultrasound, and orbital computed tomography. PBMCs were isolated from approximately 10 ml of fresh peripheral blood by Ficoll-Paque density gradient centrifugation. Total RNA was extracted using Trizol reagent, and RNA quality was assessed on an Agilent 2100 Bioanalyzer.

These data are taken from a study of T cells in Graves' hyperthyroidism and ophthalmopathy (dated by TCRdb to between 2019 and 2020). In terms of the full investigation: Peripheral blood was sampled at the time of initial diagnosis, prior to any treatment. Prospective prediction of ophthalmopathy was tested in an independent validation cohort of fewer than 20 hyperthyroidism patients and 15 to 17 patients who later progressed to ophthalmopathy. To identify distinguishing TCR V-J signatures, a discovery cohort of some 100 patients was used, comprising 40 to 45 with Graves' ophthalmopathy and around 60 with stable Graves' hyperthyroidism. After blood sampling, hyperthyroidism patients were treated with methimazole at a starting dose of 30 mg daily, and ophthalmopathy patients were treated with high-dose intravenous methylprednisolone. The 75 to 100 discovery patients were randomly split 7:3 into training and test sets. According to the paper, TCR Vbeta CDR3 sequencing was carried out on 135 peripheral blood samples, which came from approximately 41 ophthalmopathy, under 80 hyperthyroidism and approximately 17 progressor patients. The study also compared thyroid tissue and blood T-cell repertoires from roughly 6 Graves' hyperthyroidism patients.

The paper's findings and limits, for the study overall: No statistical method was used to fix the sample size in advance, and group allocation was not hidden from the investigators. In validation, progression to ophthalmopathy was predicted by the model with nearly 71% sensitivity and 72.22% specificity, a median of about 6.4 months before onset. Blood samples also contained most of the expanded thyroid clonotypes (frequency above 0.001), which suggests that blood repertoires may reflect thyroid immune responses. A model built on a 13 V-J signature distinguished ophthalmopathy from stable hyperthyroidism, reaching around 90% sensitivity and about 81% specificity in cross-validation and 80%/75% in testing.

Amplification of TCR beta CDR3 regions was carried out from RNA transcripts. For the first round of RT-PCR on the TCR CDR3, the HTBI primer set was used together with the Qiagen OneStep RT-PCR kit. A second multiplex PCR round built the libraries, followed by size selection and purification. The libraries were sequenced on an Illumina HiSeq2000 using paired-end 100 bp reads. As for the original processing: Raw data were processed with SOAPnuke, discarding reads with adapters, uncalled bases, mean Phred below 15, or no exact constant-primer or identifier match. COPE v1.2.5 was used to merge high-quality paired reads, and clonotypes were defined as unique nucleotide sequences. Clonotypes were aligned to IMGT TRBV, TRBD and TRBJ reference segments using MiTCR v1.1. The analysis was restricted to V-J combinations with a frequency above 0.0001, which together covered 99% to 99.2% of the repertoires. A TCS score was defined as the ratio between F50 (clonal expansion) and ExV (chaos), using BLOSUM62-based TCRdist between CDR3 peptides within each V-J. Welch's t-statistics and random forest reduced around 520 V-J features to 10 to 15, which were used in a naive Bayes classifier (R e1071). In-frame beta chains were kept once TCRdb had trimmed the public reads at Q25 with fastp and called clones with MiXCR. Rows with one shared CDR3 protein collapse into an entry with the most common genes and DNA. These V and J calls are TCRdb output, not the study's own analysis. In all, the sample holds 250,000 to 300,000 distinct CDR3 sequences, and 17% of those were seen once. The ten top clones hold about 51% of the sample.

The sequence was collected from a woman aged 60-75 years with Graves' ophthalmopathy. Sequenced input: blood. The chain uses TRBV6-1 and TRBJ2-7; the D gene could be either TRBD1 or TRBD2, each agreeing at 5 bases. In nucleotides, the sequence is TGTGCCAGCAGCCTCAGCAGGGCGGGCTACGAGCAGTACTTC. Its product reads: CASSLSRAGYEQYF.